This is a list of T cell receptor beta chains from one sample in a study of cytomegalovirus exposure and HLA in healthy donors. Sequencing used immunoSEQ multiplex PCR; TCRdb keeps in-frame clones, though not all of them. In the table there are about 150,000 clones, roughly nine tenths of which are singletons. Sequencing was done on a sample of PBMCs. These receptors originate from a woman in her late teens or twenties in good health and CMV-seropositive. CDR3s leave out the opening cysteine and the closing phenylalanine or tryptophan. The order of the fields is J gene, V gene, CDR3 protein.

TRBJ2-7,TRBV15,ATSRDRTGGREQY
TRBJ1-6,TRBV2,ASKLQGLVSLH
TRBJ1-2,TRBV20-1,SPGRVGGYT
TRBJ1-2,TRBV21-1,ASSKPRKSYGYT
TRBJ1-5,TRBV6-5,AAGAAEGQPQH
TRBJ2-1,TRBV5-4,ASSRALEPTHEQF
TRBJ1-1,TRBV5-4,ASSSLTGMNTEAF
TRBJ2-1,TRBV5-4,ASSLRRGGTEQF
TRBJ2-1,TRBV11-2,ASSLTSGDNEQF
TRBJ2-3,TRBV9,ASSWEAASTDTQY
TRBJ2-5,TRBV13,ASSRDFQETQY
TRBJ2-7,TRBV7-6,ASSSDLRGNEQY